The entry below describes one TCR beta chain. Its cognate antigen is unknown. These data originate in a study of CXCR3-negative and CXCR3-positive naive CD8 T cells. Whole-study findings and limits: Memory cells showed distinct TRBV-TRBJ patterns, while the two naive subsets matched. Naive CXCR3-positive cells had TRB CDR3s more hydrophobic than those of CXCR3-negative naive cells. The naive subsets expressed comparable surface CD5, and the authors inferred TCR strength from TRB CDR3 properties.

Via 5' RACE with UMI labels, TRB cDNA libraries were prepared. Using the 5' RACE reads, TCRdb records one entry per CDR3 protein without DNA. The data include about 82,000 distinct CDR3 sequences; the top ten clones carry less than 1.1%. The TCR originated in a human donor in good health. Some clones in this sample may be carry-over from other donors' samples. Material for sequencing was naive CXCR3- CD8+ T cells from blood. Subset meaning: CD45RO-CCR7+CD27+CD95- naive CD8+ T cells lacking CXCR3 (TNR3-).

The CDR3 reads CASGPLMNTEAFF. The rearrangement links TRBV9 to TRBJ1-1. This CDR3 comprises 13 residues. From germline, CDR1 is SGDLS and CDR2 YYNGEE.